Below are 21 T cell receptor beta chains sequenced from a single sample in a study of CD8 T cells in ankylosing spondylitis. These receptors have no identified antigens. The study's findings and limits: What appeared characteristic of ankylosing spondylitis blood was a TCR beta motif of under 10 highly homologous variants.

TCRdb ran MiXCR on the 5' RACE reads and lists one entry per CDR3 protein. This sample has 750,000 to 850,000 distinct CDR3 sequences, with about 11% found just once. Sequenced: blood, either unsorted or a sorted T cell fraction (not recorded which). The receptors originated from a male donor with ankylosing spondylitis.

The chain's CDR3 is CASSADMSSYNEQFF. CDR3 DNA sequence: TGTGCCAGCTCAGCGGACATGAGCTCCTACAATGAGCAGTTCTTC. The V call is TRBV18, the J call TRBJ2-1, with D perhaps TRBD1 (5 bases). There are 15 residues in the CDR3. V gave up 5 bases and J gave up 0 bases, with 11 bases separating them. Germline assignment: CDR1 KGHSH and CDR2 LQKENI. The complete variable domain, with remaining parts taken from reference TRBV18 and TRBJ2-1, reads NAGVMQNPRHLVRRRGQEARLRCSPMKGHSHVYWYRQLPEEGLKFMVYLQKENIIDESGMPKERFSAEFPKEGPSILRIQQVVRGDSAAYFCASSADMSSYNEQFFGPGTRLTVL.

This clonotype showed up many times. This chain links TRBV10-1 with TRBJ1-2; D not resolved. Germline V gives CDR1 WNHNN, CDR2 SYGVQD (reference sequence). The V and J ends lost 3 bases and 1 base respectively, with 6 bases between them. This CDR3 contains 13 residues. The CDR3 sequence is CASSELSNYGYTF. The DNA of the CDR3 is TGCGCCAGCAGTGAACTCAGTAACTATGGCTACACCTTC.

This clonotype appeared a few times. The chain uses TRBV11-2 and TRBJ2-1; no definite D call. The germline CDR1 and CDR2 sequences are SGHAT and FQNNGV. There are 18 residues in the CDR3. Trimming left V 1 base short and J 0 bases short, with 16 bases between. The CDR3 bases are TGTGCCAGCAGCTTAGTGGCCGGAGTGATTAGCTCCTACAATGAGCAGTTCTTC. It translates to CASSLVAGVISSYNEQFF.

This clonotype was seen ten or more times. The chain links TRBV5-1 to TRBJ2-7; D unresolved. Germline lookup yields CDR1 SGHRS and CDR2 YFSETQ. Trimming shortened V by 4 bases and J by 0 bases, and 8 bases separated the two germline ends. The CDR3 has 13 residues. CDR3 coding DNA: TGCGCCAGCAGCGGTCAGAACTCCTACGAGCAGTACTTC. Its protein is CASSGQNSYEQYF.

The CDR3 here is CAISELAAYEQYF. The CDR3 nucleotides are TGTGCCATCAGTGAACTGGCAGCCTACGAGCAGTACTTC. The chain couples TRBV10-3 to TRBJ2-7, with D unclear. Germline V gene sequence: CDR1 ENHRY, CDR2 SYGVKD. The germline V and J ends were trimmed by 3 bases and 2 bases, with 8 bases remaining between them. The CDR3 is 13 residues long.

This clonotype was seen a few times. The V gene is TRBV4-3, the J gene TRBJ2-2; D perhaps matches TRBD1 (6 bases). From germline, CDR1 is LGHNA and CDR2 YSLEER. The length of the CDR3 is 16 residues. V was pared by 2 bases and J by 3 bases, with 13 bases between. CDR3 nucleotide sequence: TGCGCCAGCAGCCAATTACCAGGGGCGGACACCGGGGAGCTGTTTTTT. Translated: CASSQLPGADTGELFF.

The chain has TRBV12-3 or TRBV12-4 and TRBJ2-7, with D possibly TRBD1 on 9 matching bases. The CDR3 is 15 residues long. V was trimmed by 5 bases and J by 2 bases, leaving 16 bases between them. The CDR3 loop reads CASSGTGREAYEQYF. CDR3 coding DNA: TGTGCCAGCAGTGGGACAGGGCGGGAGGCCTACGAGCAGTACTTC.

This clonotype was observed a handful of times. The chain uses TRBV7-2 and TRBJ2-2; tentative D call: TRBD1 (5 bases). This CDR3 region has 15 residues. Germline V lookup: CDR1 SGHTA, CDR2 FQGNSA. V was shortened by 7 bases and J by 1 base, with 13 bases between the two germline ends. The CDR3 sequence: CASTQVGQNTGELFF. The CDR3 region has the DNA TGTGCCAGCACCCAAGTCGGACAGAACACCGGGGAGCTGTTTTTT. Variable domain in full (rest from reference TRBV7-2 and TRBJ2-2): GAGVSQSPSNKVTEKGKDVELRCDPISGHTALYWYRQSLGQGLEFLIYFQGNSAPDKSGLPSDRFSAERTGGSVSTLTIQRTQQEDSAVYLCASTQVGQNTGELFFGEGSRLTVL.

In this sample, this clonotype turned up a few times. V is TRBV10-3 and J is TRBJ1-4; D is ambiguous. Germline loops: CDR1 ENHRY, CDR2 SYGVKD. This CDR3 region has 14 residues. The germline V and J ends were trimmed by 6 bases and 8 bases, with 16 bases remaining between them. CDR3 nucleotide sequence: TGTGCCATCAGCGACCAACGTTTGGGAGAAAAACTGTTTTTT. This encodes CAISDQRLGEKLFF.

This clonotype was seen at least ten times. The genes are TRBV29-1 and TRBJ2-1; the match to TRBD1 covers 9 bases. The CDR3 spans 14 residues. The germline gives CDR1 SQVTM, CDR2 ANQGSEA. Trimming took 7 bases from V and 8 from J; bases not matched to a gene: 12. CDR3 coding DNA: TGCAGCGCAAAACAGGGGGCCGGTCGCGATGAGCAGTTCTTC. Residues: CSAKQGAGRDEQFF.

This clonotype has more than one count but fewer than ten. V usage is TRBV12-3 or TRBV12-4 and J usage is TRBJ1-4, with D unresolved. The CDR3 sequence is 14 residues long. The V and J ends lost 5 bases and 5 bases respectively, with 12 bases between them. The CDR3 here is CASSNGRLNEKLFF. CDR3 DNA sequence: TGTGCCAGCAGTAACGGACGGCTAAATGAAAAACTGTTTTTT.

The chain carries TRBV19 and TRBJ1-5; possibly TRBD1 for D (5 bases). The CDR3 totals 15 residues. V was trimmed by 6 bases and J by 1 base, leaving 13 bases between them. Looked up from germline, CDR1 is LNHDA and CDR2 is SQIVND (reference sequence). In DNA, the CDR3 is TGTGCCAGTAGCTACACAGGTTTCAGCAATCAGCCCCAGCATTTT. This codes for CASSYTGFSNQPQHF.

This clonotype was recorded a few times. The V gene is TRBV28, the J gene TRBJ2-7; possible D gene TRBD1, 5 bases. The CDR3 totals 14 residues. The germline gives CDR1 MDHEN, CDR2 SYDVKM. V shed 4 bases and J shed 3 bases, with 13 bases lying between them. CDR3 in amino acids: CASSSSIRVYEQYF. The CDR3 DNA sequence: TGTGCCAGCAGTTCAAGTATCAGGGTCTACGAGCAGTACTTC.

The sample holds a few counts of this clonotype. The V gene is TRBV20-1, the J gene TRBJ2-3; possibly TRBD1 or TRBD2 for D (6 bases each). Deletions cut 3 bases from V and 2 bases from J, with 12 bases between. The CDR3 spans 14 residues. In germline, CDR1 is DFQATT, CDR2 SNEGSKA (reference sequence). DNA for the CDR3: TGCAGTGCTAGTGAGGGGGGCCCCACAGATACGCAGTATTTT. Amino acid sequence: CSASEGGPTDTQYF.

The chain is built from TRBV7-3 and TRBJ1-1; tentatively, D is TRBD1 (5 bases). The CDR3 contains 16 residues. V was clipped by 1 base and J by 3 bases, with 15 bases between them. The germline CDR1 and CDR2 sequences are SGHTA and FQGTGA. The CDR3 region has the DNA TGTGCCAGCAGCTTAAGGTCCAGGGTGTGGGACACTGAAGCTTTCTTT. This sequence encodes CASSLRSRVWDTEAFF.

This clonotype was counted a few times. The V call is TRBV29-1, the J call TRBJ2-2, with D possibly called TRBD1 or TRBD2 (5 bases each). Between the trimmed V and J ends, which lost 6 bases and 1 base, there was a span of 15 bases. The CDR3 has 15 amino acids. CDR1 SQVTM and CDR2 ANQGSEA come from the germline V gene. CDR3 in amino acids: CSVKWGWWNTGELFF. DNA of the CDR3: TGCAGCGTCAAATGGGGGTGGTGGAACACCGGGGAGCTGTTTTTT.

This chain uses TRBV20-1 with TRBJ2-3; TRBD2 aligns across 7 bases. Trimming removed 6 bases from V and 3 bases from J; junction bases left unmatched: 12. Looked up from germline, CDR1 is DFQATT and CDR2 is SNEGSKA (reference sequence). The length of the CDR3 is 15 residues. The DNA for the CDR3 is TGCAGTGCCCGGTCTGGGGCTAGCGGAACAGATACGCAGTATTTT. Translating it yields CSARSGASGTDTQYF.

CDR3 DNA sequence: TGTGCCAGCAGCTTAGGGCTAGCGGGAATTTCCCAGTACTTC. Residues: CASSLGLAGISQYF. The chain uses TRBV7-6 and TRBJ2-5, with TRBD2 matching 9 bases. CDR3 length: 14 amino acids. The V gene's germline CDR1 is SGHVS and CDR2 FNYEAQ. V was pared by 1 base and J by 9 bases, with 6 bases of the junction left unmatched. Based on the CDR3 plus reference TRBV7-6 and TRBJ2-5, the full variable domain is GAGVSQSPRYKVTKRGQDVALRCDPISGHVSLYWYRQALGQGPEFLTYFNYEAQQDKSGLPNDRFSAERPEGSISTLTIQRTEQRDSAMYRCASSLGLAGISQYFGPGTRLLVL.

This clonotype was detected only a few times. The chain recombines TRBV20-1 with TRBJ1-2; the D is unclear. The CDR3 runs to 14 residues. V dropped 2 bases and J dropped 7 bases, with 17 bases sitting between them. Germline V gives CDR1 DFQATT, CDR2 SNEGSKA (reference sequence). The DNA of the CDR3 is TGCAGTGCTAGATCTAGGCCGGGGAGAGGTGGCTACACCTTC. It translates to CSARSRPGRGGYTF.

The genes are TRBV7-9 and TRBJ2-4, with a possible D match to TRBD2 (5 bases). The CDR3 totals 12 residues. CDR1 is SEHNR and CDR2 is FQNEAQ in the germline V gene (reference sequence). Trimming took off 8 bases at V and 9 bases at J, with 14 bases between the two ends. CDR3 region: CASEEVSSIQYF. CDR3 nucleotides: TGTGCCAGCGAGGAGGTTTCAAGCATTCAGTACTTC.

This clonotype appeared a few times. CDR3: CASSEYGGAAQYF. As DNA, the CDR3 is TGTGCCAGCAGTGAATATGGGGGGGCTGCGCAGTATTTT. The gene calls are TRBV25-1 and TRBJ2-3; D may be TRBD2 (7 bases). There are 13 residues in the CDR3. Germline CDR1 is MGHDK and CDR2 is SYGVNS. V was shortened by 0 bases and J by 10 bases, with 11 bases between the two germline ends.